The entry that follows covers one T cell receptor (beta chain) sequence. TCRdb's table, derived via immunoSEQ multiplex PCR, lists solely in-frame clones and lacks some. The table has about 190,000 clones, more than 75% seen once; the top ten hold approximately 15%. Trimming removed 3 bases from V and 1 base from J, with 12 bases in between. Per germline, CDR1 SGHRS and CDR2 YFSETQ. The CDR3 length is 15 residues. Symptom resolution, clearance, or two negative PCRs marked the recovered donors of Cohort 3. These data originate in a study of blood T cell repertoires in COVID-19. Study in general: Spain, Italy and the United States supplied samples that represented acute and convalescent COVID-19. PBMCs, B-cell-depleted T cells, or T cells were the source of the cDNA or gDNA that made up the material.

Sequencing was carried out using PBMCs or T cells enriched from blood (not recorded which). This receptor was identified in a woman in her forties or fifties who had recovered from COVID-19. The V gene is TRBV5-1, the J gene TRBJ2-3; D perhaps matches TRBD2 (6 bases). CDR3 sequence: CASSSIAEGTDTQYF. DNA of the CDR3: TGCGCCAGCAGCTCCATAGCGGAAGGCACAGATACGCAGTATTTT.